This is a list of T cell receptor beta chains from one sample in a study of blood T cell repertoires in COVID-19. The table came from immunoSEQ multiplex PCR; TCRdb's copy has only in-frame clones and leaves some out. This table holds roughly 230,000 clones, roughly nine tenths found once. Sequences were obtained from peripheral blood. The receptors derive from a woman aged 40 to 50 who had recovered from COVID-19. Each CDR3 is given with its conserved first and last residue. Fields, in order: D gene, V gene, clone size, J gene, CDR3 protein, CDR3 DNA. The D gene is left open where the match is weak. Size tells how often a clone was seen (once, few, many) or the class of an expanded clone, and some rows leave it out.

d_call: -
v_call: TRBV7-9
clone_size: few
j_call: TRBJ2-3
cdr3_aa: CASSEMGWGTVPDTQYF
cdr3_nt: TGTGCCAGCAGCGAAATGGGGTGGGGCACTGTCCCAGATACGCAGTATTTT

d_call: TRBD1
v_call: TRBV5-1
clone_size: few
j_call: TRBJ1-6
cdr3_aa: CASSLRQGANSPLHF
cdr3_nt: TGCGCCAGCAGCCTTAGACAGGGCGCGAATTCACCCCTCCACTTT

d_call: -
v_call: TRBV5-4
clone_size: once
j_call: TRBJ1-4
cdr3_aa: CASSLGGPSPNEKLFF
cdr3_nt: TGTGCCAGCAGCTTGGGGGGGCCCAGCCCTAATGAAAAACTGTTTTTT

d_call: -
v_call: TRBV5-1
clone_size: -
j_call: TRBJ2-5
cdr3_aa: CASSAGQMRSQYF
cdr3_nt: TGCGCCAGCAGCGCGGGACAGATGAGGTCCCAGTACTTC

d_call: TRBD1
v_call: TRBV3-1/TRBV3-2
clone_size: once
j_call: TRBJ1-2
cdr3_aa: CASSRPSGQGGGYTF
cdr3_nt: TGTGCCAGCAGCCGCCCTTCTGGCCAGGGGGGTGGCTACACCTTC

d_call: -
v_call: TRBV28
clone_size: -
j_call: TRBJ1-2
cdr3_aa: CASSLNYGYTF
cdr3_nt: TGTGCCAGCAGCCTCAACTATGGCTACACCTTC

d_call: -
v_call: TRBV7-8
clone_size: once
j_call: TRBJ2-3
cdr3_aa: CASSLEHSGLVTDTQYF
cdr3_nt: TGTGCCAGCAGCTTAGAGCATAGCGGCCTAGTCACAGATACGCAGTATTTT

d_call: TRBD1
v_call: TRBV6-5
clone_size: -
j_call: TRBJ1-4
cdr3_aa: CASQRQGNEKLFF
cdr3_nt: TGTGCCAGCCAACGACAGGGAAATGAAAAACTGTTTTTT

d_call: TRBD1
v_call: TRBV25-1
clone_size: -
j_call: TRBJ2-2
cdr3_aa: CASSRQGLGTGELFF
cdr3_nt: TGTGCCAGCAGCCGACAGGGCCTGGGGACCGGGGAGCTGTTTTTT

d_call: -
v_call: TRBV5-5
clone_size: -
j_call: TRBJ2-1
cdr3_aa: CASSFFGGEGNEQFF
cdr3_nt: TGTGCCAGCAGCTTCTTTGGCGGGGAAGGGAATGAGCAGTTCTTC

d_call: -
v_call: TRBV3-1/TRBV3-2
clone_size: -
j_call: TRBJ1-2
cdr3_aa: CASSKGGGYTF
cdr3_nt: TGTGCCAGCAGTAAAGGGGGTGGCTACACCTTC

d_call: TRBD1
v_call: TRBV5-1
clone_size: -
j_call: TRBJ1-1
cdr3_aa: CASSYWTGVMNTEAFF
cdr3_nt: TGCGCCAGCAGCTATTGGACAGGGGTGATGAACACTGAAGCTTTCTTT

d_call: TRBD1
v_call: TRBV14
clone_size: -
j_call: TRBJ2-5
cdr3_aa: CASSQEARGFQETQYF
cdr3_nt: TGTGCCAGCAGCCAAGAGGCCAGGGGGTTTCAAGAGACCCAGTACTTC

d_call: TRBD1
v_call: TRBV19
clone_size: -
j_call: TRBJ1-5
cdr3_aa: CASSTGVWHQPQHF
cdr3_nt: TGTGCCAGCTCTACAGGGGTTTGGCATCAGCCCCAGCATTTT

d_call: TRBD1
v_call: TRBV19
clone_size: -
j_call: TRBJ1-4
cdr3_aa: CASSIETGTGGEKLFF
cdr3_nt: TGTGCCAGTAGTATCGAAACCGGGACAGGGGGAGAAAAACTGTTTTTT

d_call: -
v_call: TRBV2
clone_size: -
j_call: TRBJ2-3
cdr3_aa: CASLRGHRTDTQYF
cdr3_nt: TGTGCCAGCCTCCGAGGACACCGCACAGATACGCAGTATTTT

d_call: -
v_call: TRBV19
clone_size: -
j_call: TRBJ2-1
cdr3_aa: CASSIRDFNNEQFF
cdr3_nt: TGTGCCAGTAGTATACGGGACTTCAACAATGAGCAGTTCTTC

d_call: -
v_call: TRBV7-3
clone_size: -
j_call: TRBJ2-2
cdr3_aa: CASSLDGAGELFF
cdr3_nt: TGTGCCAGCAGCCTCGACGGGGCCGGGGAGCTGTTTTTT

d_call: TRBD2
v_call: TRBV6-5
clone_size: -
j_call: TRBJ2-4
cdr3_aa: CASSYRGTSIQYF
cdr3_nt: TGTGCCAGCAGTTACCGCGGGACTAGCATTCAGTACTTC

d_call: -
v_call: TRBV24-1
clone_size: -
j_call: TRBJ2-2
cdr3_aa: CATSDFSSNTGELFF
cdr3_nt: TGTGCCACCAGTGATTTTAGCTCTAACACCGGGGAGCTGTTTTTT

d_call: TRBD2
v_call: TRBV29-1
clone_size: -
j_call: TRBJ2-1
cdr3_aa: CSLSGSELGYEQFF
cdr3_nt: TGCAGCCTTAGCGGGTCCGAGTTGGGGTATGAGCAGTTCTTC

d_call: TRBD2
v_call: TRBV5-4
clone_size: -
j_call: TRBJ2-1
cdr3_aa: CASIPTSGSSYNEQFF
cdr3_nt: TGTGCCAGCATCCCGACTAGCGGGAGCTCCTACAATGAGCAGTTCTTC

d_call: TRBD1
v_call: TRBV7-9
clone_size: -
j_call: TRBJ2-5
cdr3_aa: CASSATGQETQYF
cdr3_nt: TGTGCCAGCAGCGCGACAGGGCAAGAGACCCAGTACTTC

d_call: -
v_call: TRBV6-5
clone_size: -
j_call: TRBJ2-1
cdr3_aa: CASSNAHEQFF
cdr3_nt: TGTGCCAGCTCTAATGCCCATGAGCAGTTCTTC

d_call: TRBD1
v_call: TRBV6-2/TRBV6-3
clone_size: few
j_call: TRBJ1-6
cdr3_aa: CASSYGTGHSPLHF
cdr3_nt: TGTGCCAGCAGTTACGGGACAGGGCATTCACCCCTCCACTTT

d_call: TRBD2
v_call: TRBV27
clone_size: -
j_call: TRBJ2-1
cdr3_aa: CASSSPGLAAMTQFF
cdr3_nt: TGTGCCAGCAGTTCCCCGGGACTAGCGGCAATGACGCAGTTCTTC

d_call: TRBD2
v_call: TRBV7-7
clone_size: -
j_call: TRBJ2-5
cdr3_aa: CASSLWAGAGETQYF
cdr3_nt: TGTGCCAGCAGCTTATGGGCGGGAGCGGGAGAGACCCAGTACTTC

d_call: TRBD1
v_call: TRBV14
clone_size: -
j_call: TRBJ2-2
cdr3_aa: CASSLGTGWTGELFF
cdr3_nt: TGTGCCAGCAGCCTAGGGACAGGGTGGACCGGGGAGCTGTTTTTT

d_call: -
v_call: TRBV11-3
clone_size: -
j_call: TRBJ2-2
cdr3_aa: CASRAVNLDGELFF
cdr3_nt: TGTGCCAGCCGAGCCGTTAACCTAGACGGGGAGCTGTTTTTT

d_call: TRBD2
v_call: TRBV28
clone_size: -
j_call: TRBJ2-3
cdr3_aa: CASSSPSGGSTDTQYF
cdr3_nt: TGTGCCAGCAGTTCTCCTAGCGGGGGGAGCACAGATACGCAGTATTTT

d_call: -
v_call: TRBV7-9
clone_size: -
j_call: TRBJ2-7
cdr3_aa: CASSIAGARQSSYEQYF
cdr3_nt: TGTGCCAGCTCCATCGCAGGGGCGAGACAGAGCTCCTACGAGCAGTACTTC

d_call: TRBD2
v_call: TRBV5-6
clone_size: -
j_call: TRBJ2-7
cdr3_aa: CASSPMPGLAVEQYF
cdr3_nt: TGTGCCAGCAGCCCGATGCCGGGACTAGCGGTCGAGCAGTACTTC

d_call: -
v_call: TRBV19
clone_size: once
j_call: TRBJ2-1
cdr3_aa: CASSLGTLGNEQFF
cdr3_nt: TGTGCCAGTAGTTTAGGGACACTCGGCAATGAGCAGTTCTTC

d_call: TRBD1
v_call: TRBV20-1
clone_size: -
j_call: TRBJ1-5
cdr3_aa: CSASFQQGLLQPQHF
cdr3_nt: TGCAGTGCTAGTTTCCAACAGGGGCTCCTTCAGCCCCAGCATTTT

d_call: -
v_call: TRBV9
clone_size: -
j_call: TRBJ1-1
cdr3_aa: CASSVDGQRNTEAFF
cdr3_nt: TGTGCCAGCAGCGTGGACGGACAGAGGAACACTGAAGCTTTCTTT

d_call: -
v_call: TRBV27
clone_size: -
j_call: TRBJ1-1
cdr3_aa: CASSLRPLGANTEAFF
cdr3_nt: TGTGCCAGCAGTCTCCGCCCTCTAGGGGCGAACACTGAAGCTTTCTTT

d_call: TRBD2
v_call: TRBV7-2
clone_size: -
j_call: TRBJ2-3
cdr3_aa: CASSRGGAHTYGNTDTQYF
cdr3_nt: TGTGCCAGCAGCCGGGGGGGGGCACACACTTACGGGAACACAGATACGCAGTATTTT

d_call: -
v_call: TRBV2
clone_size: -
j_call: TRBJ1-6
cdr3_aa: CASSEAKESPLHF
cdr3_nt: TGTGCCAGCAGTGAAGCTAAGGAGTCACCCCTCCACTTT

d_call: -
v_call: TRBV6-5
clone_size: -
j_call: TRBJ2-3
cdr3_aa: CASSRQGTAGDTQYF
cdr3_nt: TGTGCCAGCAGCAGACAGGGAACCGCGGGGGATACGCAGTATTTT

d_call: TRBD1
v_call: TRBV7-9
clone_size: -
j_call: TRBJ2-1
cdr3_aa: CASSRGQGMIF
cdr3_nt: TGTGCCAGCAGCCGAGGACAGGGAATGATCTTC

d_call: TRBD1
v_call: TRBV6-1
clone_size: -
j_call: TRBJ1-1
cdr3_aa: CASSVGQGLLNTEAFF
cdr3_nt: TGTGCCAGCAGTGTAGGACAGGGGCTCCTAAACACTGAAGCTTTCTTT

d_call: TRBD2
v_call: TRBV3-1/TRBV3-2
clone_size: once
j_call: TRBJ2-2
cdr3_aa: CASSPHGAGSAGELFF
cdr3_nt: TGTGCCAGCAGCCCCCATGGAGCGGGGTCGGCCGGGGAGCTGTTTTTT

d_call: TRBD1
v_call: TRBV6-5
clone_size: -
j_call: TRBJ1-3
cdr3_aa: CASSRTTGPGNTIYF
cdr3_nt: TGTGCCAGCAGTAGAACGACAGGGCCTGGAAACACCATATATTTT

d_call: -
v_call: TRBV9
clone_size: -
j_call: TRBJ2-4
cdr3_aa: CASSGPGLAKNIHYF
cdr3_nt: TGTGCCAGCAGCGGACCGGGATTAGCCAAAAACATTCATTACTTC

d_call: -
v_call: TRBV12-3/TRBV12-4
clone_size: -
j_call: TRBJ1-2
cdr3_aa: CASSLQGSYGYTF
cdr3_nt: TGTGCCAGCAGTTTACAGGGTTCCTATGGCTACACCTTC

d_call: TRBD1
v_call: TRBV30
clone_size: -
j_call: TRBJ2-5
cdr3_aa: CAWSRFQGARIRGETQYF
cdr3_nt: TGTGCCTGGAGTCGATTCCAGGGGGCGCGGATTCGAGGAGAGACCCAGTACTTC

d_call: TRBD2
v_call: TRBV5-1
clone_size: -
j_call: TRBJ2-5
cdr3_aa: CASSLEGSGRRETQYF
cdr3_nt: TGCGCCAGCAGCTTGGAGGGTAGCGGGAGGAGGGAGACCCAGTACTTC

d_call: -
v_call: TRBV28
clone_size: -
j_call: TRBJ1-1
cdr3_aa: CASSFPQLPWEAFF
cdr3_nt: TGTGCCAGCAGTTTTCCCCAGCTGCCCTGGGAGGCTTTCTTT

d_call: TRBD2
v_call: TRBV28
clone_size: -
j_call: TRBJ2-7
cdr3_aa: CASRTGTNYEQYF
cdr3_nt: TGTGCCAGCAGAACCGGGACTAACTACGAGCAGTACTTC

d_call: TRBD2
v_call: TRBV6-5
clone_size: -
j_call: TRBJ2-1
cdr3_aa: CASSSSGLAGVDEQFF
cdr3_nt: TGTGCCAGCAGTTCCTCGGGACTAGCGGGGGTAGATGAGCAGTTCTTC

d_call: -
v_call: TRBV5-4
clone_size: -
j_call: TRBJ1-6
cdr3_aa: CASSLVMGGTANSPLHF
cdr3_nt: TGTGCCAGCAGCTTGGTTATGGGGGGAACGGCTAATTCACCCCTCCACTTT

d_call: -
v_call: TRBV6-1
clone_size: once
j_call: TRBJ2-7
cdr3_aa: CASSENDIEQYF
cdr3_nt: TGTGCCAGCAGTGAAAATGACATCGAGCAGTACTTC

d_call: TRBD1
v_call: TRBV12-5
clone_size: once
j_call: TRBJ2-3
cdr3_aa: CASGLALQGADTQYF
cdr3_nt: TGTGCTAGTGGTTTGGCTTTACAGGGGGCAGATACGCAGTATTTT